The entry below describes one T cell receptor (beta chain). TCRdb keeps only in-frame clones here, not all; method: immunoSEQ multiplex PCR. Among about 20,000 clones, around four fifths were seen once, and the ten largest hold around 7%. This entry comes from a study of PD-1 blockade in classical Hodgkin lymphoma. Germline CDR1 and CDR2: WSHSY and SAAADI. CDR3 length: 14 amino acids. Trimming left V 10 bases short and J 3 bases short, with 19 bases between. The time point denotes: cycle 4 day 1 (C4D1), after more than 5 weeks of nivolumab. Each patient experienced a relapse that followed autologous stem cell transplantation, and brentuximab vedotin exposure varied. From thawed PBMCs, magnetic negative selection was used to isolate the CD8+ T cells.

Sequenced material: CD8+ T cells from blood, taken before the fourth cycle of nivolumab. The rearrangement joins TRBV10-2 to TRBJ2-7; D is perhaps TRBD1 or TRBD2 (5 bases each). This clonotype was obtained from a human donor with classical Hodgkin lymphoma. CDR3 amino acids: CAIESRDGGYEQYF. The CDR3 DNA follows: TGCGCCATTGAAAGCCGGGACGGCGGCTACGAGCAGTACTTC.